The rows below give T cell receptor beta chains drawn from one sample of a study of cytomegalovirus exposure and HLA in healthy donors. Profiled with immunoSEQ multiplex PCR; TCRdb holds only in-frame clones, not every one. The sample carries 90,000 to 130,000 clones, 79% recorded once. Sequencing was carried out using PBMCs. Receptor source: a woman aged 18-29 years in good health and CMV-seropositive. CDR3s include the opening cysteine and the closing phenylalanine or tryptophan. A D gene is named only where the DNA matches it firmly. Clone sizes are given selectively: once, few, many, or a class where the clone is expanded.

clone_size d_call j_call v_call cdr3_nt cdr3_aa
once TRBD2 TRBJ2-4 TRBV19 TGTGCCAGTAGTAGACTAGCGGGAGGGTGGGGAAACATTCAGTACTTC CASSRLAGGWGNIQYF
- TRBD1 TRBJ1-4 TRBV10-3 TGTGCCATCAGTGATCGGACAGGGGTCCCTGAAAAACTGTTTTTT CAISDRTGVPEKLFF
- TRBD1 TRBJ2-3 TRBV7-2 TGTGCCAGCAGCAACCGGGACAGGGGGCAAGATACGCAGTACTTT CASSNRDRGQDTQYF
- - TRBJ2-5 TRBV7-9 TGTGCCAGCATTCCAGTCGGGTCAGTGGGAGTTGAGACCCAGTACTTC CASIPVGSVGVETQYF
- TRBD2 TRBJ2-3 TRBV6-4 TGTGCCAGCAGCCCTAGCTGGACTAGCGGCACAGATACGCAGTATTTT CASSPSWTSGTDTQYF
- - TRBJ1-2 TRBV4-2 TGTGCCAGCAGCCAAGTAGGATTGACAGGACGTAACTATGGCTACACCTTC CASSQVGLTGRNYGYTF
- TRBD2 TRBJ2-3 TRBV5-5 TGTGCCAGCAGCTTTGGTCTAGCGGAAAGCACAGATACGCAGTATTTT CASSFGLAESTDTQYF
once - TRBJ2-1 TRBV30 TGTGCCTGGAGTCGGGGAGAGGGATTGGAGCAGTTCTTC CAWSRGEGLEQFF
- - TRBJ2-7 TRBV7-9 TGTGCCAGCAGCTTGTACCTGGGCGGGGGACACTACGAGCAGTACTTC CASSLYLGGGHYEQYF
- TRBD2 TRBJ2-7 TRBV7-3 TGTGCCAGCAGCCTGAACCCCCCCGGGTCTAGCGGGCCCTACGAGCAGTACTTC CASSLNPPGSSGPYEQYF
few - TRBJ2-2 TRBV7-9 TGTGCCAGCAGCTGGACAGCTACCGGGGAGCTGTTTTTT CASSWTATGELFF
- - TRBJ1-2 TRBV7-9 TGTGCCAGCAGCGTGGAGCTTAACTATGGCTACACCTTC CASSVELNYGYTF
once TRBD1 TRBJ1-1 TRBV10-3 TGTGCCATCACCGGCGGGACAGGGGAAACTGAAGCTTTCTTT CAITGGTGETEAFF
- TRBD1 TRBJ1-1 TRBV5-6 TGTGCCAGCAGCTTGACAGGGGTGAACACTGAAGCTTTCTTT CASSLTGVNTEAFF
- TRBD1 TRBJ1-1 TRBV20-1 TGCAGTGCGGGGGGACAGATCGTGGCTTTCTTT CSAGGQIVAFF
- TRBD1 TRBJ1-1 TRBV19 TGTGCCAGTACTCGGGACAGGGGGAACACTGAAGCTTTCTTT CASTRDRGNTEAFF
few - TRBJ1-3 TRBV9 TGTGCCAGCAGCGTAGGACAGACCTCTGGAAACACCATATATTTT CASSVGQTSGNTIYF
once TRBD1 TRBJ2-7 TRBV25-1 TGTGCCAGCAGTGGGGACAGGGCCGAGCAGTACTTC CASSGDRAEQYF
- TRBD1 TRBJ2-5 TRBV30 TGTGCCTGGAGTCCAGGGGGCATGGGCGCGGAGACCCAGTACTTC CAWSPGGMGAETQYF
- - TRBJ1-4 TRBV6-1 TGTGCCAGCGGTACTTTTAAGGGGGCTAATGAAAAACTGTTTTTT CASGTFKGANEKLFF
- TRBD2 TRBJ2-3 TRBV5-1 TGCGCCAGCAGACAGAGGCCGGGACTAGCGGGAGTACCGGATACGCAGTATTTT CASRQRPGLAGVPDTQYF
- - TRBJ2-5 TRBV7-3 TGTGCCAGCAGCTTGAGCAGGGGAGAGACCCAGTACTTC CASSLSRGETQYF
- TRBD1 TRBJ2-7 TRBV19 TGTGCCAGTAGTGCCGCGGGACAGGTGATCTACGAGCAGTACTTC CASSAAGQVIYEQYF
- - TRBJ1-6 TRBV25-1 TGTGCCAGCAGTGATGAAACAGGCCAGCTGCGGTCACCCCTCCACTTT CASSDETGQLRSPLHF
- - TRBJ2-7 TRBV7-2 TGTGCCAGCAGCTTAGATGGTCCGGGGTCCTACGAGCAGTACTTC CASSLDGPGSYEQYF
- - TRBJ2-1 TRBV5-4 TGTGCCAGCAGTCGGCTGAGCGCGGTCGATAACAATGAGCAGTTCTTC CASSRLSAVDNNEQFF
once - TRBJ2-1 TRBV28 TGTGCCAGCAGCCCCCCCGGGACTCGTACCTACAATGAGCAGTTCTTC CASSPPGTRTYNEQFF
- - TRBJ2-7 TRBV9 TGTGCCAGCAGCGAAGACAGGTACCTGGGGGAGCAGTACTTC CASSEDRYLGEQYF
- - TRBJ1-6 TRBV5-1 TGCGCCAGCAGCTTGGGGCAGTTTTATAATTCACCCCTCCACTTT CASSLGQFYNSPLHF
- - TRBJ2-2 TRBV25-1 TGTGCCAGCAGTGTGGCCCTCGGGGAGCTGTTTTTT CASSVALGELFF
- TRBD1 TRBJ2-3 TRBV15 TGTGCCACCAGCAAGGGACAGCCCAGCACAGATACGCAGTATTTT CATSKGQPSTDTQYF
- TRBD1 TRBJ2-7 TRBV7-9 TGTTCCAGCAGCTTGACAGGGGTCATCTACGAGCAGTACTTC CSSSLTGVIYEQYF
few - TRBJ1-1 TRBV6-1 TGTGCCAGCAGTGAATCACGGGGGACTGAAGCTTTCTTT CASSESRGTEAFF
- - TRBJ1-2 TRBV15 TGTGCCACCAGCAGAGTCGGGTTAGCTAACTATGGCTACACCTTC CATSRVGLANYGYTF
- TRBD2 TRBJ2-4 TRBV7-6 TGTGCCAGCACCCAGGAGGCTAGCGGGGGGGGTCTAGCCAAAAACATTCAGTACTTC CASTQEASGGGLAKNIQYF
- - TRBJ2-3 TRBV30 TGTGCCTGGAGTTACGCTAGGACAGATACGCAGTATTTT CAWSYARTDTQYF
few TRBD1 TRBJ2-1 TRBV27 TGTGCCAGCAGTCCGGACAGGAGTAACAATGAGCAGTTCTTC CASSPDRSNNEQFF
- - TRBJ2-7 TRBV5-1 TGCGCCAGCAGCTTGGACCCAGGGGATGCCTACGAGCAGTACTTC CASSLDPGDAYEQYF
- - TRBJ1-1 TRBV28 TGTGCCAGCACCGAGGCAGGGGCTGGGGACACTGAAGCTTTCTTT CASTEAGAGDTEAFF
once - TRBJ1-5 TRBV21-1 TGTGCCAGCAGCTTGGGCTGTGGATGCAATCAGCCCCAGCATTTT CASSLGCGCNQPQHF
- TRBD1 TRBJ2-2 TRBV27 TGTGCCAGCAGACCCCGACAGGGGGGCACCGGGGAGCTGTTTTTT CASRPRQGGTGELFF
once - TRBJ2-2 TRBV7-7 TGTGCTAGCAGCTCCGGAGCGTCTACCGGGGAGCTGTTTTTT CASSSGASTGELFF
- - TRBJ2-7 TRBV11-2 TGTGCCAGCAGCTTGGAACAGGGTTCCGAGCAGTACTTC CASSLEQGSEQYF
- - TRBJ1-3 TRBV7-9 TGTGCCAGCAGCCTCCCTGGAAACACCATATATTTT CASSLPGNTIYF
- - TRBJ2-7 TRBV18 TGTGCCAGCTCACCACTTAGTGAATCGTGGCAGTACTTC CASSPLSESWQYF
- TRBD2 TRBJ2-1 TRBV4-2 TGTGCCAGCAGCCCGGGGGCTAGCGGGAGGAATGAGCAGTTCTTC CASSPGASGRNEQFF
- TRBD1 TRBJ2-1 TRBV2 TGTGCCAGCAGTGAAGGGGACAGGGAGGGCAATGAGCAGTTCTTC CASSEGDREGNEQFF
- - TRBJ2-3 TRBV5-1 TGCGCCAGCAGCTTGGACAGCTTCACAGATACGCAGTATTTT CASSLDSFTDTQYF
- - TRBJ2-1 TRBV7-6 TGTGCCAGCAGCTTCTCGAGCGGGTATACATACAATGAGCAGTTCTTC CASSFSSGYTYNEQFF
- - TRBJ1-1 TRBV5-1 TGCGCCAGCAGCGCTGAAGGGGATACTGAAGCTTTCTTT CASSAEGDTEAFF
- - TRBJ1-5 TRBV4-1 TGCGCCAGCAGCCAGGGCGATTATCAGCCCCAGCATTTT CASSQGDYQPQHF
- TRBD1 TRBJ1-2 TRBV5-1 TGCGCCAGCAGCTTACCGGACAGGGGCGGGGATGGCTACACCTTC CASSLPDRGGDGYTF
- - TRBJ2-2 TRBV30 TGTGCCTGGAGTGCCCGCCTCGGACTAAAGAACACCGGGGAGCTGTTTTTT CAWSARLGLKNTGELFF
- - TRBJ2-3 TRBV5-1 TGCGCCAGCAGGTCCCTTGATACGCAGTATTTT CASRSLDTQYF
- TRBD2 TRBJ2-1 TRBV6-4 TGTGCCAGCAGGCCGCTAGCGGGGTACAATGAGCAGTTCTTC CASRPLAGYNEQFF